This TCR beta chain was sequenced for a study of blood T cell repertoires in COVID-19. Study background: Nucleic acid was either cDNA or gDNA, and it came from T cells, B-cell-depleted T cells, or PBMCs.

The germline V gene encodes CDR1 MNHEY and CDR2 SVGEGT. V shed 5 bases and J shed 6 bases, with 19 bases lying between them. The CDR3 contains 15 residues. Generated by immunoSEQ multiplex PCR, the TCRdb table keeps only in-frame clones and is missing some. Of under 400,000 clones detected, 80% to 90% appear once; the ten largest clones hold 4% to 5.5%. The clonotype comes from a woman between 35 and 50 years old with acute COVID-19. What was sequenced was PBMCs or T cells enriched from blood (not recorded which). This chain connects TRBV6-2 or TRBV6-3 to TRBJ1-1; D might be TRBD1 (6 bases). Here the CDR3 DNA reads TGTGCCAGCAGTCCGCCGCGGGCAGGGGTGGCTGAAGCTTTCTTT. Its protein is CASSPPRAGVAEAFF.